What follows are 4 T cell receptor beta chains derived from one specimen sequenced in a study of coeliac disease. Profiled with immunoSEQ multiplex PCR; TCRdb holds only in-frame clones, not every one. The sample lists over 4,000 clones, less than 75% occurring once. The sequencing sample was made of intraepithelial lymphocytes from the gut. The receptors were sampled from a woman in her late teens or twenties with active celiac disease.

The chain uses TRBV6-6 and TRBJ2-5; TRBD1 matches 8 bases. The end of the DNA is better explained by TRBJ2-7, so the J call may be wrong. This CDR3 spans 15 amino acids. The germline V gene has CDR1 MNHNY and CDR2 SVGAGI (reference sequence). The DNA for the CDR3 is TGTGCCAGCAGTGCCCGGGACAGGATCCTCTACGAGCAGTACTTC. Translated, it gives CASSARDRILYEQYF.

This clone turned up a few times. The V and J genes are TRBV10-3 and TRBJ2-3; 9 bases are a match to TRBD2. Germline CDR1 reads ENHRY; CDR2 reads SYGVKD. The ends lost 8 bases at V and 1 base at J; junction bases unmatched: 10. The CDR3 spans 16 residues. The CDR3 bases are TGTGCCATCGGGGGGGCTTGGACTAGCGGCACAGATACGCAGTATTTT. This sequence encodes CAIGGAWTSGTDTQYF.

This clone was found a few times. This chain connects TRBV5-1 to TRBJ1-2, with 8 positions matching TRBD1. CDR1 is SGHRS and CDR2 is YFSETQ in the germline V gene. V lost 4 bases to trimming and J lost 5 bases; unmatched junction nucleotides: 7. The CDR3 has 14 amino acids. CDR3 in amino acids: CASSQGQEGYGYTF. CDR3 nucleotides: TGCGCCAGCAGCCAGGGACAGGAGGGGTATGGCTACACCTTC.

This clone is categorized as large. This rearrangement joins TRBV6-5 to TRBJ1-1; D not certain. The V gene lost 0 bases and the J gene lost 3 bases, with 5 bases spanning the gap. The CDR3 is 13 residues long. Germline loops: CDR1 MNHEY, CDR2 SVGAGI. The CDR3 DNA follows: TGTGCCAGCAGTTACTCACAAGACACTGAAGCTTTCTTT. As protein: CASSYSQDTEAFF.